The 25 T cell receptor beta chains in this list originate from one sample, sequenced in a study of T cell repertoires in cytomegalovirus infection. These receptors lack a known antigen. MiXCR, applied by TCRdb to the reads, yields one record per CDR3 protein. The data hold roughly 920,000 distinct CDR3 sequences, with around 30% observed a single time. This material consisted of cultured CD8+ T cells from PBMCs, taken from culture after CMV antigen stimulation. These receptors came from a human donor in good health (CMV status not recorded). Some clones in this sample may be carry-over from other donors' samples.

A word on this clonotype: The junction and the germline gene differ at one end; a read error may be behind it. The chain joins TRBV7-3 to TRBJ2-1; D remains unclear. The CDR3 extends over 14 amino acids. Germline V gene data show CDR1 as SGHTA and CDR2 as FQGTGA. CDR3 sequence (DNA): TGTGCCGGCAGCTTAACGGAATCGGACAATGAGCAGTTCTTC. It translates to CAGSLTESDNEQFF.

This clonotype was recorded a few times. The V gene is TRBV3-1, the J gene TRBJ2-3; D unclear. V was clipped by 1 base and J by 0 bases, with 8 bases between them. The CDR3 has 15 amino acids. CDR1 LGHDT and CDR2 YNNKEL come from the germline V gene (reference sequence). CDR3 protein: CASSQVGSSTDTQYF. Here the CDR3 DNA reads TGTGCCAGCAGCCAAGTCGGATCTAGCACAGATACGCAGTATTTT.

Many counts were recorded for this clonotype. At one of its ends the junction is not consistent with the germline gene, which may arise from a read error. V gene TRBV5-1 combines with J gene TRBJ2-5, with 7 nucleotides matching TRBD1. CDR3 length: 10 amino acids. Germline V gives CDR1 SGHRS, CDR2 YFSETQ. The CDR3 loop reads CASRGETQYF. The CDR3 DNA follows: TGTGCCAGCAGGGGGGAGACCCAGTACTTC.

This chain links TRBV20-1 with TRBJ1-1; D gene uncertain. The CDR3 spans 13 residues. Germline CDR1 reads DFQATT; CDR2 reads SNEGSKA (reference sequence). Trimming took 0 bases from V and 8 from J, leaving 13 bases between them. This CDR3 is CSARDLGLLEAFF. The CDR3 DNA is TGCAGTGCTAGAGATCTAGGGCTTTTAGAAGCTTTCTTT.

This rearrangement joins TRBV12-3 or TRBV12-4 to TRBJ1-5; 7 bases agree with TRBD1. The CDR3 is made up of 16 amino acids. The trim removed 3 bases at V and 5 bases at J, leaving 10 bases unmatched. CDR3 coding DNA: TGTGCCAGCAGTTTCAGGGGGAGGATTGGGGATCAGCCCCAGCATTTT. Its translation: CASSFRGRIGDQPQHF.

This clonotype has only a few counts. This sequence joins TRBV27 and TRBJ2-2, with unresolved D. CDR1 is MNHEY, CDR2 SMNVEV, per germline (reference sequence). The CDR3 length is 15 residues. Trimming removed 4 bases at V and 4 bases at J, with 13 bases between. The CDR3 sequence: CASSWQDLTTGELFF. Here the CDR3 DNA reads TGTGCCAGCAGTTGGCAGGACCTAACCACCGGGGAGCTGTTTTTT.

The chain combines TRBV9 with TRBJ1-1, with D possibly TRBD1 on 5 matching bases. CDR3 length: 16 residues. CDR1 SGDLS and CDR2 YYNGEE come from the germline V gene. V lost 4 bases to trimming and J lost 0 bases, with 16 bases between them. The CDR3 DNA reads TGTGCCAGCAGCCCACCAGGGTGGGGTTTGAACACTGAAGCTTTCTTT. Protein product: CASSPPGWGLNTEAFF. The whole variable domain, remainder taken from reference TRBV9 and TRBJ1-1, is DSGVTQTPKHLITATGQRVTLRCSPRSGDLSVYWYQQSLDQGLQFLIQYYNGEERAKGNILERFSAQQFPDLHSELNLSSLELGDSALYFCASSPPGWGLNTEAFFGQGTRLTVV.

CDR3 DNA sequence: TGTGCCAGCAGCGTAGGAGCACCCACCTACGAGCAGTACTTC. Residues: CASSVGAPTYEQYF. This chain connects TRBV9 to TRBJ2-7; unclear D gene. With 0 bases removed from V and 2 bases from J, the gap between germline ends came to 9 bases. This CDR3 is built from 14 residues. The germline V gene has CDR1 SGDLS and CDR2 YYNGEE.

This clonotype was detected only a few times. The chain is built from TRBV27 and TRBJ2-1, with unresolved D. The V gene lost 7 bases and the J gene lost 2 bases, with 12 bases spanning the gap. The CDR3 extends over 14 amino acids. Germline V gene data show CDR1 as MNHEY and CDR2 as SMNVEV (reference sequence). CDR3 region: CASKKGPTYNEQFF. The CDR3 region has the DNA TGTGCCAGCAAAAAGGGCCCGACCTACAATGAGCAGTTCTTC.

The chain links TRBV2 to TRBJ1-1, with 8 bases matching TRBD1. Germline V lookup: CDR1 SNHLY, CDR2 FYNNEI. V was clipped by 6 bases and J by 7 bases; unmatched bases: 13. The CDR3 loop spans 15 amino acids. CDR3 sequence reads: CASRNRDRQRDEAFF. CDR3 in DNA: TGTGCCAGCAGAAACCGGGACAGGCAACGAGATGAAGCTTTCTTT.

J is TRBJ2-3 and V is TRBV20-1; D uncertain. Trimming took off 0 bases at V and 0 bases at J, with 13 bases between the two ends. The CDR3 loop spans 16 amino acids. From germline, CDR1 is DFQATT and CDR2 SNEGSKA (reference sequence). CDR3 loop: CSARETMAASTDTQYF. CDR3 bases: TGCAGTGCTAGAGAAACTATGGCAGCTAGCACAGATACGCAGTATTTT.

This clonotype was observed many times. The V call is TRBV27, the J call TRBJ1-5, with 8 bases lining up with TRBD1. The ends lost 5 bases at V and 5 bases at J; junction bases unmatched: 8. CDR3 size: 15 residues. CDR1 and CDR2 (germline): MNHEY, SMNVEV (reference sequence). CDR3 sequence: CASSPGTGLYQPQHF. The CDR3 DNA reads TGTGCCAGCAGTCCAGGGACAGGTCTGTATCAGCCCCAGCATTTT.

As regards this clonotype: An end of the junction differs from the germline gene, which may be a read error. The chain joins TRBV25-1 to TRBJ1-2, with a tentative D call TRBD1 (6 bases). The CDR3 sequence is 13 residues long. In germline, CDR1 is MGHDK, CDR2 SYGVNS. The CDR3: CANSEWDTYGYTF. DNA for the CDR3: TGTGCCAACAGTGAATGGGACACCTATGGCTACACCTTC.

This clonotype was seen just once. The rearrangement links TRBV6-1 to TRBJ2-5, with 8 bases matching TRBD2. CDR3 length: 17 residues. Germline lookup yields CDR1 MNHNS and CDR2 SASEGT. V lost 5 bases and J lost 5; bases outside the gene matches: 16. CDR3 sequence: CASSPRRGLEGMETQYF. As DNA, the CDR3 is TGTGCCAGCAGTCCTCGGCGGGGACTAGAAGGAATGGAGACCCAGTACTTC.

The V gene is TRBV7-8, the J gene TRBJ2-1; perhaps D is TRBD1 or TRBD2 (6 bases each). CDR3 length: 13 amino acids. CDR1 is SGHVS, CDR2 FQNEAQ, per germline. V lost 8 bases and J 4 bases, leaving 12 bases between the germline ends. CDR3: CASEGGTYNEQFF. The CDR3 DNA reads as TGTGCCAGCGAGGGGGGAACTTACAATGAGCAGTTCTTC.

The chain uses TRBV19 and TRBJ2-1; possibly TRBD1 for D (5 bases). V lost 4 bases, J lost 8 bases, and 9 bases lay in between. Germline loops: CDR1 LNHDA, CDR2 SQIVND (reference sequence). The CDR3 spans 12 residues. Here the CDR3 reads CASSKRGYEQFF. The CDR3 DNA follows: TGTGCCAGTAGTAAAAGGGGCTATGAGCAGTTCTTC.

The chain combines TRBV27 with TRBJ1-1; D is possibly TRBD1 (6 bases). The CDR3 covers 14 residues. The V gene's germline CDR1 is MNHEY and CDR2 SMNVEV (reference sequence). V was pared by 6 bases and J by 1 base, with 12 bases between. CDR3 protein: CASSLRGQNTEAFF. The DNA of the CDR3 is TGTGCCAGCAGCTTAAGGGGACAGAACACTGAAGCTTTCTTT.

The chain employs TRBV7-2 and TRBJ1-5; D unresolved. The V end was cut by 4 bases, the J end by 4 bases, with 11 bases between. CDR1 is SGHTA, CDR2 FQGNSA, per germline. CDR3 length: 14 amino acids. CDR3 sequence: CASSYFSDNQPQHF. CDR3 in DNA: TGTGCCAGCAGCTACTTCAGCGATAATCAGCCCCAGCATTTT.

A note on this clonotype: A junction boundary mismatches the germline segment, possibly from a read error. The chain links TRBV7-7 to TRBJ2-3; D unclear. This CDR3 is built from 13 residues. Germline V lookup: CDR1 SSHAT, CDR2 FNYEAQ (reference sequence). Here the CDR3 DNA reads TGTGCTAGCAGCTCGTACTTGCTGGATACGCAGTATTTT. Residues: CASSSYLLDTQYF. Supplemented by reference TRBV7-7 and TRBJ2-3, the full variable domain reads GAGVSQSPRYKVTKRGQDVTLRCDPISSHATLYWYQQALGQGPEFLTYFNYEAQPDKSGLPSDRFSAERPEGSISTLTIQRTEQRDSAMYRCASSSYLLDTQYFGPGTRLTVL.

The rearrangement joins TRBV9 to TRBJ1-6; 11 bases are shared with TRBD1. V trimming: 4 bases; J trimming: 0 bases; junction bases outside the gene matches: 15. In germline, CDR1 is SGDLS, CDR2 YYNGEE. This CDR3 has 21 residues. CDR3 sequence: CASSSDPPGQGEGSYNSPLHF. The CDR3 DNA sequence: TGTGCCAGCAGCTCCGACCCCCCGGGACAGGGGGAAGGCTCCTATAATTCACCCCTCCACTTT.

The sample holds many counts of this clonotype. The CDR3 DNA is TGTGCCAGCAGCAGCACGGACAAACCCTATGGCTACACCTTC. Encoded protein: CASSSTDKPYGYTF. This chain uses TRBV7-9 with TRBJ1-2; possibly TRBD1 for D (5 bases). The CDR3 is 14 amino acids. From germline, CDR1 is SEHNR and CDR2 FQNEAQ (reference sequence). Trimming removed 5 bases at V and 4 bases at J, with 14 bases between.

The V and J genes are TRBV27 and TRBJ2-7, with a possible D match to TRBD2 (5 bases). The CDR3 is 12 amino acids. The V and J ends lost 4 bases and 6 bases respectively, with 10 bases between them. Per germline, CDR1 MNHEY and CDR2 SMNVEV (reference sequence). CDR3 protein: CASSSRGFEQYF. CDR3 nucleotide sequence: TGTGCCAGCAGTTCGAGAGGGTTCGAGCAGTACTTC.

The chain's CDR3 is CASSLGLTGASPQETQYF. The CDR3 bases are TGTGCCAGCAGCTTAGGCCTCACAGGGGCCTCCCCCCAAGAGACCCAGTACTTC. The V call is TRBV7-2, the J call TRBJ2-5, with TRBD1 matching 7 bases. The CDR3 length is 18 residues. The germline V gene has CDR1 SGHTA and CDR2 FQGNSA. J lost 1 base, V lost 1 base, and 12 bases had no gene match.

This clonotype was seen a handful of times. This CDR3 reads CASGPGLVSGEQFF. CDR3 nucleotides: TGTGCTAGTGGGCCGGGACTAGTATCGGGTGAGCAGTTCTTC. The genes are TRBV12-5 and TRBJ2-1; 8 nucleotides align to TRBD2. The CDR3 spans 14 residues. Germline CDR1 is LGHNT and CDR2 is FRNRAP. Germline trimming cut 6 bases from V and 9 bases from J; bases unmatched to any gene: 10.

This clonotype was found many times. V is TRBV7-2 and J is TRBJ2-3; unclear D gene. The CDR3 runs to 15 residues. V shed 1 base and J shed 0 bases, with 8 bases lying between them. Germline CDR1 reads SGHTA; CDR2 reads FQGNSA. The CDR3 loop is CASSLEPESTDTQYF. In DNA form, the CDR3 reads TGTGCCAGCAGCTTAGAGCCAGAGAGCACAGATACGCAGTATTTT.